This TCR beta chain was sequenced during a study of cytomegalovirus exposure and HLA in healthy donors. Study results and limitations: One cluster of highly shared sequence variants probably arose as a sequencing artifact. Confirmation was obtained in vitro that three CMV-associated chains are specific for CMV antigens.

Turning to this clone: The antigen is unknown.

It was with 60 Vbeta and 13 Jbeta primers that the PCR ran. The repertoire was sequenced with immunoSEQ multiplex PCR; TCRdb's copy has only in-frame clones and lacks some. Counted here are 150,000 to 200,000 clones, 83% occurring once; the ten biggest clones make up over 1.5%. CDR1 SGHAT and CDR2 FQNNGV come from the germline V gene. The CDR3 runs 11 residues. V lost 7 bases and J lost 0, with 4 bases in between. The sequencing sample was made of PBMCs. The receptor comes from a man aged 50-60 years in good health and CMV-seronegative. This chain links TRBV11-2 with TRBJ2-7, with no clear D. Here the CDR3 DNA reads TGTGCCAGCACCCTCTCCTACGAGCAGTACTTC. Amino acids: CASTLSYEQYF.